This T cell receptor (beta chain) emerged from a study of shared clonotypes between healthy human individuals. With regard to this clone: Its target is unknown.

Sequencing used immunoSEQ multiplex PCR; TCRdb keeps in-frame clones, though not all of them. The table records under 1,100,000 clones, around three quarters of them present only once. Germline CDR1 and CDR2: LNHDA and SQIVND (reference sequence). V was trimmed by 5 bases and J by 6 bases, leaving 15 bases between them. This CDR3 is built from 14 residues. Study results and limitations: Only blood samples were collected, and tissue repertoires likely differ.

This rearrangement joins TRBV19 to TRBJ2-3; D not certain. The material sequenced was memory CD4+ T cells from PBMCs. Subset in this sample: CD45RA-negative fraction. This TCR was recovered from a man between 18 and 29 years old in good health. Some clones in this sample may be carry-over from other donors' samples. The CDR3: CASSVSKTGDTQYF. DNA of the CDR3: TGTGCCAGTAGTGTCTCAAAGACGGGCGATACGCAGTATTTT.